The 27 T cell receptor beta chains below come from one sample, sequenced in a study of molecular identifiers for immune sequencing clone quantification (dated by TCRdb to the late 2010s). Library preparation used PCR. The sequencer listed for this sample is Illumina HiSeq 4000. The public reads were run again by TCRdb, first through fastp at Q25 and then through MiXCR, and only productive beta chains were kept. Each entry merges the rows of one CDR3 protein and shows their most common DNA and genes. The sample table shows under 600,000 distinct CDR3 sequences, and about a fifth are seen once. In total, the top ten clones hold about 0.8% of the sample. Sequencing was done on a sample of naive CD8+ T cells from blood, with Jurkat cell RNA spiked in. The cell subset or site tag for this specimen amounts to: FACS-sorted CD8+CD4-CCR7+CD45RA+ naive T cells. The receptors shown here come from a human donor in good health. Some libraries in this study had Jurkat cell RNA spiked in.

A word on this clonotype: A much bigger clone sits one base away, suggesting this may be a read error. The genes are TRBV27 and TRBJ1-1; TRBD1 might be the D (5 bases). CDR1 and CDR2 (germline): MNHEY, SMNVEV (reference sequence). CDR3 length: 14 residues. The CDR3 DNA sequence: TGTACCAGCAGTTTAATGACAGCAAACACTGAAGCTTTCTTT. Its translation is CTSSLMTANTEAFF.

The table lists this clonotype with a few counts. The chain joins TRBV7-9 to TRBJ1-5; D is uncertain. CDR3 length equals 15 residues. The V gene lost 1 base and the J gene lost 1 base, with 8 bases spanning the gap. Looked up from germline, CDR1 is SEHNR and CDR2 is FQNEAQ (reference sequence). CDR3 sequence reads: CASSLGVASNQPQHF. As DNA, the CDR3 is TGTGCCAGCAGCTTAGGGGTAGCCAGCAATCAGCCCCAGCATTTT.

This clonotype has at least ten counts. The chain recombines TRBV28 with TRBJ2-7, with a weak D call TRBD1 (5 bases). From germline, CDR1 is MDHEN and CDR2 SYDVKM. Trimming cost V 5 bases and J 6 bases, with 11 bases left between them. The CDR3 consists of 12 residues. The CDR3 protein is CASSAQGTEQYF. CDR3 DNA sequence: TGTGCCAGCAGTGCCCAGGGTACCGAGCAGTACTTC.

The chain links TRBV25-1 to TRBJ1-1; no clear D. This CDR3 spans 13 amino acids. CDR1 is MGHDK, CDR2 SYGVNS, per germline. V was cut by 4 bases and J by 3 bases, with 9 bases left in between. The CDR3 DNA sequence: TGTGCCAGCAGTGCCCAGGAAGACACTGAAGCTTTCTTT. It specifies CASSAQEDTEAFF.

This clonotype was seen a few times. This sequence joins TRBV7-9 and TRBJ2-1; TRBD2 matches 8 bases. With 2 bases clipped from V and 8 bases from J, the junction kept 8 bases outside the gene matches. The CDR3 loop spans 15 amino acids. The V gene's germline CDR1 is SEHNR and CDR2 FQNEAQ (reference sequence). As DNA, the CDR3 is TGTGCCAGCAGCTTATATACAGCGGGAGAGGATGAGCAGTTCTTC. As protein: CASSLYTAGEDEQFF.

This clonotype was counted at least ten times. The gene calls are TRBV4-3 and TRBJ2-2; D is uncertain. Trimming left V 0 bases short and J 4 bases short, with 3 bases between. The germline gives CDR1 LGHNA, CDR2 YSLEER. The CDR3 loop spans 13 amino acids. The CDR3 is CASSQDSTGELFF. The CDR3 region has the DNA TGCGCCAGCAGCCAAGACTCCACCGGGGAGCTGTTTTTT.

This clonotype came up a few times. Here the CDR3 DNA reads TGTGCCAGCAGCAGCGTAGGGCCGGTAGAGACCCAGTACTTC. Translation gives CASSSVGPVETQYF. The J gene is TRBJ2-5, the V gene TRBV12-3 or TRBV12-4; unclear D gene. The CDR3 loop spans 14 amino acids. V was cut by 6 bases and J by 4 bases, with 15 bases left in between.

This clonotype has only a few counts. The CDR3 protein is CAWSTGANYGYTF. In nucleotides, the CDR3 is TGTGCCTGGAGTACAGGAGCTAACTATGGCTACACCTTC. This chain connects TRBV30 to TRBJ1-2; possible D gene TRBD1, 5 bases. V dropped 2 bases and J dropped 0 bases, with 7 bases sitting between them. Per the germline V gene, CDR1 is GTSNPN and CDR2 is SVGIG (reference sequence). This CDR3 is built from 13 residues.

In this sample, this clonotype turned up many times. The rearrangement links TRBV7-9 to TRBJ1-5, with unresolved D. Germline V gene sequence: CDR1 SEHNR, CDR2 FQNEAQ (reference sequence). The CDR3 totals 16 residues. Trimming took 1 base from V and 6 from J, leaving 16 bases between them. The CDR3 is CASSLGGDINGQPQHF. DNA for the CDR3: TGTGCCAGCAGCTTAGGCGGAGACATCAACGGTCAGCCCCAGCATTTT. Together with reference TRBV7-9 and TRBJ1-5, the CDR3 gives the full variable domain: DTGVSQNPRHKITKRGQNVTFRCDPISEHNRLYWYRQTLGQGPEFLTYFQNEAQLEKSRLLSDRFSAERPKGSFSTLEIQRTEQGDSAMYLCASSLGGDINGQPQHFGDGTRLSIL.

The sample holds many counts of this clonotype. This rearrangement joins TRBV12-3 or TRBV12-4 to TRBJ2-3; D might be TRBD1 or TRBD2, each matching 6 bases. V lost 6 bases and J 1 base, leaving 23 bases between the germline ends. The CDR3 runs to 18 residues. The CDR3: CASRSSFGGLTGTDTQYF. In DNA form, the CDR3 reads TGTGCCAGCAGATCTAGTTTCGGGGGCCTAACGGGCACAGATACGCAGTATTTT.

This chain links TRBV5-1 with TRBJ1-6, with 8 bases lining up with TRBD1. The trim removed 0 bases at V and 8 bases at J, leaving 7 bases unmatched. In germline, CDR1 is SGHRS, CDR2 YFSETQ. This CDR3 is 16 amino acids long. Here the CDR3 reads CASSLAEGQAYSPLHF. In DNA, the CDR3 is TGCGCCAGCAGCTTGGCCGAGGGACAGGCTTATTCACCCCTCCACTTT.

This clonotype has more than one count but fewer than ten. This rearrangement joins TRBV7-9 to TRBJ2-2; D may correspond to TRBD1 or TRBD2 (5 bases each). The V and J ends lost 5 bases and 3 bases respectively, with 13 bases between them. This CDR3 is built from 15 residues. The germline V gene has CDR1 SEHNR and CDR2 FQNEAQ (reference sequence). The CDR3 coding sequence is TGTGCCAGCAGCCAAACCGGGACCGACACCGGGGAGCTGTTTTTT. Translating gives CASSQTGTDTGELFF.

V and J are TRBV6-5 and TRBJ2-7; tentatively, D is TRBD1 (5 bases). Germline CDR1 and CDR2: MNHEY and SVGAGI. The CDR3 extends over 14 amino acids. Between the trimmed V and J ends, which lost 1 base and 5 bases, there was a span of 12 bases. The CDR3 protein is CASSYFQGSHEQYF. The CDR3 region has the DNA TGTGCCAGCAGTTACTTTCAGGGTTCCCACGAGCAGTACTTC.

This clonotype was observed a single time. A read error is possible here, since a much larger clone lies one base away. The rearrangement uses TRBV7-6 and TRBJ2-1; 8 bases are a match to TRBD2. Germline V gene lookup returns CDR1 SGHVS and CDR2 FNYEAQ. The CDR3 is 16 amino acids. In DNA form, the CDR3 reads TGTGCCAACAGCTCACTAGCGGTCCCCGTCGGAAATGAGCAGTTCTTC. Amino acids: CANSSLAVPVGNEQFF. Looking up the rest from reference TRBV7-6 and TRBJ2-1 gives the full variable domain: GAGVSQSPRYKVTKRGQDVALRCDPISGHVSLYWYRQALGQGPEFLTYFNYEAQQDKSGLPNDRFSAERPEGSISTLTIQRTEQRDSAMYRCANSSLAVPVGNEQFFGPGTRLTVL.

This clonotype was seen ten or more times. The gene calls are TRBV30 and TRBJ2-7; no clear D. Trimming cost V 0 bases and J 3 bases, with 3 bases left between them. The germline CDR1 and CDR2 sequences are GTSNPN and SVGIG (reference sequence). The CDR3 has 11 amino acids. The CDR3 loop reads CAWSVHYEQYF. The CDR3 nucleotides are TGTGCCTGGAGTGTTCACTACGAGCAGTACTTC.

A few counts support this clonotype. This chain uses TRBV20-1 with TRBJ2-7; D remains ambiguous. V lost 1 base and J 2 bases, leaving 9 bases between the germline ends. There are 13 residues in the CDR3. Germline V gene lookup returns CDR1 DFQATT and CDR2 SNEGSKA (reference sequence). The CDR3 DNA reads as TGCAGTGCTAGAGGATATGGAACCTACGAGCAGTACTTC. Translation: CSARGYGTYEQYF.

This clonotype was seen a few times. The rearrangement uses TRBV7-3 and TRBJ2-6; D remains ambiguous. Germline CDR1 is SGHTA and CDR2 is FQGTGA. V shed 5 bases and J shed 0 bases, with 8 bases lying between them. This CDR3 is 15 amino acids long. The CDR3 DNA reads as TGTGCCAGCAGCCTCGTTGCCTCTGGGGCCAACGTCCTGACTTTC. Amino acid sequence: CASSLVASGANVLTF. The entire variable domain, with the rest obtained from reference TRBV7-3 and TRBJ2-6, is as follows: GAGVSQTPSNKVTEKGKYVELRCDPISGHTALYWYRQSLGQGPEFLIYFQGTGAADDSGLPNDRFFAVRPEGSVSTLKIQRTERGDSAVYLCASSLVASGANVLTFGAGSRLTVL.

For this clonotype: Being one base from a much bigger clone, this may be a read error. The rearrangement links TRBV20-1 to TRBJ2-1; TRBD2 matches at 8 bases. V dropped 6 bases and J dropped 6; count of bases not matched to a gene: 10. The CDR3 contains 14 residues. Germline V gene lookup returns CDR1 DFQATT and CDR2 SNEGSKA (reference sequence). CDR3 protein: CSAVGTRVFNEQFF. Here the CDR3 DNA reads TGCAGTGCAGTCGGGACTAGGGTCTTCAATGAGCAGTTCTTC.

In its sample, this clonotype was seen a few times. The CDR3, as DNA: TGTGCCAGCAGTTGGCGGGGCGACTACAATGAGCAGTTCTTC. It specifies CASSWRGDYNEQFF. The chain is built from TRBV28 and TRBJ2-1, with D perhaps matching TRBD2 (6 bases). The V end was cut by 4 bases, the J end by 3 bases, with 10 bases between. CDR1 and CDR2 (germline): MDHEN, SYDVKM. This CDR3 has 14 amino acids.

The V gene is TRBV7-6, the J gene TRBJ2-3; 9 nucleotides align to TRBD2. This CDR3 comprises 17 residues. J was trimmed by 6 bases and V by 5 bases; bases with no gene match: 15. Germline-derived CDR1 and CDR2 are SGHVS and FNYEAQ. The CDR3 DNA follows: TGTGCCAGCAGCCCGATACATGGCGGGAGGGTCATCGATACGCAGTATTTT. This encodes CASSPIHGGRVIDTQYF.

This clonotype was counted only a few times. One junction end does not reproduce the germline sequence, and a read error may be involved. The rearrangement links TRBV11-2 to TRBJ1-6; possible D gene TRBD1, 5 bases. This CDR3 spans 16 amino acids. CDR1 is SGHAT, CDR2 FQNNGV, per germline. This CDR3 is CASSPGTDIYNSPLHF. As DNA, the CDR3 is TGTGCCAGCAGCCCCGGGACGGATATTTACAATTCTCCCCTCCACTTT.

In this sample, this clonotype turned up once. A much larger clone lies a single base off, so this may be a read error. The gene calls are TRBV29-1 and TRBJ2-1; TRBD1 matches at 8 bases. Germline CDR1 and CDR2: SQVTM and ANQGSEA. The CDR3 sequence is 13 residues long. CDR3 protein: CSVPGQGRSEQLF. CDR3 in DNA: TGCAGCGTTCCAGGACAGGGCAGAAGTGAGCAGCTCTTC.

In its sample, this clonotype was seen a few times. The rearrangement links TRBV7-2 to TRBJ2-7, with a possible D match to TRBD2 (7 bases). CDR1 and CDR2 from the germline V gene are SGHTA and FQGNSA. V gave up 4 bases and J gave up 3 bases, with 13 bases separating them. CDR3 length equals 14 residues. The CDR3 is CASSSAGQLYEQYF. DNA for the CDR3: TGTGCCAGCAGCTCAGCGGGACAACTCTACGAGCAGTACTTC.

Ten or more counts support this clonotype. This chain joins TRBV4-3 and TRBJ1-1; D is uncertain. The CDR3 length is 16 residues. Germline CDR1 reads LGHNA; CDR2 reads YSLEER. Trimming shortened V by 3 bases and J by 1 base, and 15 bases separated the two germline ends. CDR3 DNA: TGCGCCAGCAGCCAGTCAGGACGGGCCAAGAACACTGAAGCTTTCTTT. Amino acids: CASSQSGRAKNTEAFF.

The sample holds many counts of this clonotype. CDR3 nucleotide sequence: TGTGCCAGCAGTTTTGAGGGAGGGACCTACGAGCAGTACTTC. Encoded protein: CASSFEGGTYEQYF. The rearrangement joins TRBV27 to TRBJ2-7; 7 nucleotides agree with TRBD2. The CDR3 is made up of 14 amino acids. V lost 3 bases, J lost 2 bases, and 4 bases stayed unmatched. CDR1 is MNHEY, CDR2 SMNVEV, per germline (reference sequence).

This clonotype was detected a few times. The chain links TRBV12-3 or TRBV12-4 to TRBJ2-1, with D maybe TRBD1 (6 bases). The CDR3 extends over 15 amino acids. V was pared by 6 bases and J by 7 bases, with 19 bases between. The CDR3 region is CASSPTPGQFNEQFF. In DNA form, the CDR3 reads TGTGCCAGCAGCCCCACCCCCGGACAGTTTAATGAGCAGTTCTTC.

This clonotype was observed a handful of times. The chain joins TRBV7-8 to TRBJ2-2, with 9 bases fitting TRBD1. Germline values: CDR1 SGHVS, CDR2 FQNEAQ. The CDR3 extends over 16 amino acids. J was trimmed by 6 bases and V by 5 bases; bases with no gene match: 10. The CDR3 region is CASSEKGQGSAGELFF. The CDR3 region has the DNA TGTGCCAGCAGCGAAAAGGGACAGGGAAGTGCCGGGGAGCTGTTTTTT. Drawing the rest from reference TRBV7-8 and TRBJ2-2, the complete variable domain is GAGVSQSPRYKVAKRGQDVALRCDPISGHVSLFWYQQALGQGPEFLTYFQNEAQLDKSGLPSDRFFAERPEGSVSTLKIQRTQQEDSAVYLCASSEKGQGSAGELFFGEGSRLTVL.